This TCR beta chain was identified in a study of glioma-infiltrating T cells after dendritic cell vaccination. CDR3 size: 17 residues. V lost 1 base and J 8 bases, leaving 21 bases between the germline ends. Germline V gene lookup returns CDR1 SGHTA and CDR2 FQGTGA. The immunoSEQ assay amplified TCRB CDR3 from up to roughly 2 ug DNA. The primer mix had 60 V beta and 13 J beta primers. TCRdb's copy holds only in-frame clones and misses some; the assay was immunoSEQ multiplex PCR. The top ten clones hold roughly 14% of a sample with roughly 83,000 clones, about nine tenths of them seen once. Selection required adequate fresh-frozen tumor tissue plus more than two years' survival data. Blood PBMC samples: pre-vaccination, two weeks post third vaccination, and at tumor progression. The table lists this clone with a count of one.

This sequence joins TRBV7-3 and TRBJ2-1, with D possibly being TRBD2 (7 bases). This clonotype was sampled from a human donor with glioblastoma. Sequencing used blood, obtained before dendritic cell vaccination. The CDR3 loop is CASSLMIGARGGDEQFF. CDR3 bases: TGTGCCAGCAGCTTAATGATAGGGGCCAGAGGGGGGGATGAGCAGTTCTTC.